This entry is about one T cell receptor (beta chain). Antigen specificity is unknown. This specimen comes from a study of cytotoxic CD8 clonotypes in ibrutinib-treated CLL. Study-level background: Productive templates averaged approximately 250,000 per sample, and productive rearrangements 94,082. General study results and limits: At ibrutinib response, clonality increased, and at progression it declined back toward baseline. Sustained-remission and progressing patients had different sampling times.

Germline CDR1 and CDR2: SNHLY and FYNNEI. This CDR3 has 14 amino acids. V lost 0 bases, J lost 7 bases, and 10 bases lay in between. The repertoire was sequenced with immunoSEQ multiplex PCR; TCRdb's copy has only in-frame clones and lacks some. This table holds 50,000 to 75,000 clones, roughly 70% found once. This clonotype was obtained from a human donor with chronic lymphocytic leukemia. The chain uses TRBV2 and TRBJ2-1, with D unclear. The sample in question was PBMCs, obtained after 12 months of ibrutinib treatment. The CDR3 DNA sequence: TGTGCCAGCAGTGAAGCCCGCGTGGAAAATGAGCAGTTCTTC. As protein: CASSEARVENEQFF.